This TCR beta chain appears in the sequencing data of a study of CD8+CD57+ T cells in acquired aplastic anemia. Study results and caveats: Patients and controls had CD8+ Simpson's diversity values that were not significantly distinct. More than 25 was the count of CD8+ CDR3 sequences that patients shared with controls.

Comments on this clonotype: What it recognizes is unknown.

Profiling that covered TCR beta VDJ and CDR3 relied on genomic DNA as its template. TCRdb passed the reads through MiXCR, listing each CDR3 protein once. The repertoire holds roughly 160,000 distinct CDR3 sequences, with over 70% as singletons. All sequencing subjects had displayed CD8+CD57+ cell expansion on flow cytometry. The CDR3 runs 15 residues. The J segment lost 4 bases and the V segment lost 6 bases, leaving 7 bases of the junction unmatched. Germline V gene data show CDR1 as SGHTA and CDR2 as FQGNSA. The origin of this receptor is a human donor with aplastic anemia. The specimen was sorted CD4+, CD8+, or CD8+CD57+ T cells (not recorded which) from PBMCs. This chain links TRBV7-2 with TRBJ2-1, with TRBD2 matching over 9 bases. Written as DNA, the CDR3 is TGTGCCAGCAGTGTCAATCTAGCGGGGTACAATGAGCAGTTCTTC. Its protein is CASSVNLAGYNEQFF.